This TCR beta chain was observed in a study of T cells after yellow fever vaccination. Study findings and constraints: Although the secondary response was weaker, it peaked faster, at day 5 versus 15.

With respect to this clonotype: Its antigen is still unknown. One junction end disagrees with the germline gene, perhaps due to a read error.

Per the germline V gene, CDR1 is SGHVS and CDR2 is FQNEAQ. The CDR3 is 15 amino acids. In TCRdb, the 5' RACE reads were re-called with MiXCR into one record per CDR3 protein. Of fewer than 500,000 distinct CDR3 sequences detected, 18% appear once; the ten largest clones hold 15% to 20%. This TCR came from a man younger than 30 who received the YFV17D yellow fever vaccine. Source: PBMCs, taken before the yellow fever booster vaccination. This chain joins TRBV7-8 and TRBJ2-2; TRBD2 matches 10 bases. CDR3 sequence (DNA): TGTGCCAGCACTCGAGCGGGGGGGAACACCGGTGAGCTGTTTTTT. It yields the protein CASTRAGGNTGELFF.